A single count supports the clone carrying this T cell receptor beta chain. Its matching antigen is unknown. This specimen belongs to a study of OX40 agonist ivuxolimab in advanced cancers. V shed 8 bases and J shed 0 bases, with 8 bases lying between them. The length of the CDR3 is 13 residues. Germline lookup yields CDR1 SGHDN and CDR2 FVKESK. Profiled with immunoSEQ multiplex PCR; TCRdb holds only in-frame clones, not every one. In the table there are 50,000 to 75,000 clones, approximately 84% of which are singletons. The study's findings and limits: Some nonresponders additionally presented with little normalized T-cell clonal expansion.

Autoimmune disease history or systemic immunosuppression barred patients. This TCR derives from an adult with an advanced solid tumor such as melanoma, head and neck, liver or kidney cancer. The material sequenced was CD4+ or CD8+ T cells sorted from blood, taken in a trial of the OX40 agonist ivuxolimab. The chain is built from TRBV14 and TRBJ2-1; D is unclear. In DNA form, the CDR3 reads TGTGCCAGCTCGTACTCCTCCTACAATGAGCAGTTCTTC. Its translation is CASSYSSYNEQFF.